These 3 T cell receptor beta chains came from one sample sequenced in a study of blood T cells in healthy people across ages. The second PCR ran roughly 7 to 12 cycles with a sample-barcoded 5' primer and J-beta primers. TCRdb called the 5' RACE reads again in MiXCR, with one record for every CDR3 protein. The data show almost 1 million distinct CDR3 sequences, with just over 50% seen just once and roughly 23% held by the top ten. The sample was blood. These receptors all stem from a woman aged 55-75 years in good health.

The CDR3 sequence: CASSSLEASGRYEQYF. In DNA form, the CDR3 reads TGTGCCAGCAGTTCCTTGGAGGCTAGCGGGAGGTACGAGCAGTACTTC. The genes are TRBV28 and TRBJ2-7; 11 bases line up with TRBD2. Trimming removed 4 bases from V and 4 bases from J; junction bases left unmatched: 9. The length of the CDR3 is 16 residues. Germline assignment: CDR1 MDHEN and CDR2 SYDVKM.

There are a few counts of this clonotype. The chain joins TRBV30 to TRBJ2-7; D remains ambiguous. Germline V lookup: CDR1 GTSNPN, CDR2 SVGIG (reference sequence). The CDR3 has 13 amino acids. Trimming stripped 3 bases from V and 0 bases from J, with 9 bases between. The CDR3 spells CAWSRLVSYEQYF. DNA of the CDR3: TGTGCCTGGAGCAGGTTGGTCTCCTACGAGCAGTACTTC.

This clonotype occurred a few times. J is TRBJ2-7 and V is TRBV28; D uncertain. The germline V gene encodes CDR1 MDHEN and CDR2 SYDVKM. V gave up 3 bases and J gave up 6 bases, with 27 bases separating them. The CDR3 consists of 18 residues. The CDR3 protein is CASSFPPPDGGILGEQYF. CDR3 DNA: TGTGCCAGCAGTTTCCCCCCTCCCGACGGTGGGATACTCGGCGAGCAGTACTTC.